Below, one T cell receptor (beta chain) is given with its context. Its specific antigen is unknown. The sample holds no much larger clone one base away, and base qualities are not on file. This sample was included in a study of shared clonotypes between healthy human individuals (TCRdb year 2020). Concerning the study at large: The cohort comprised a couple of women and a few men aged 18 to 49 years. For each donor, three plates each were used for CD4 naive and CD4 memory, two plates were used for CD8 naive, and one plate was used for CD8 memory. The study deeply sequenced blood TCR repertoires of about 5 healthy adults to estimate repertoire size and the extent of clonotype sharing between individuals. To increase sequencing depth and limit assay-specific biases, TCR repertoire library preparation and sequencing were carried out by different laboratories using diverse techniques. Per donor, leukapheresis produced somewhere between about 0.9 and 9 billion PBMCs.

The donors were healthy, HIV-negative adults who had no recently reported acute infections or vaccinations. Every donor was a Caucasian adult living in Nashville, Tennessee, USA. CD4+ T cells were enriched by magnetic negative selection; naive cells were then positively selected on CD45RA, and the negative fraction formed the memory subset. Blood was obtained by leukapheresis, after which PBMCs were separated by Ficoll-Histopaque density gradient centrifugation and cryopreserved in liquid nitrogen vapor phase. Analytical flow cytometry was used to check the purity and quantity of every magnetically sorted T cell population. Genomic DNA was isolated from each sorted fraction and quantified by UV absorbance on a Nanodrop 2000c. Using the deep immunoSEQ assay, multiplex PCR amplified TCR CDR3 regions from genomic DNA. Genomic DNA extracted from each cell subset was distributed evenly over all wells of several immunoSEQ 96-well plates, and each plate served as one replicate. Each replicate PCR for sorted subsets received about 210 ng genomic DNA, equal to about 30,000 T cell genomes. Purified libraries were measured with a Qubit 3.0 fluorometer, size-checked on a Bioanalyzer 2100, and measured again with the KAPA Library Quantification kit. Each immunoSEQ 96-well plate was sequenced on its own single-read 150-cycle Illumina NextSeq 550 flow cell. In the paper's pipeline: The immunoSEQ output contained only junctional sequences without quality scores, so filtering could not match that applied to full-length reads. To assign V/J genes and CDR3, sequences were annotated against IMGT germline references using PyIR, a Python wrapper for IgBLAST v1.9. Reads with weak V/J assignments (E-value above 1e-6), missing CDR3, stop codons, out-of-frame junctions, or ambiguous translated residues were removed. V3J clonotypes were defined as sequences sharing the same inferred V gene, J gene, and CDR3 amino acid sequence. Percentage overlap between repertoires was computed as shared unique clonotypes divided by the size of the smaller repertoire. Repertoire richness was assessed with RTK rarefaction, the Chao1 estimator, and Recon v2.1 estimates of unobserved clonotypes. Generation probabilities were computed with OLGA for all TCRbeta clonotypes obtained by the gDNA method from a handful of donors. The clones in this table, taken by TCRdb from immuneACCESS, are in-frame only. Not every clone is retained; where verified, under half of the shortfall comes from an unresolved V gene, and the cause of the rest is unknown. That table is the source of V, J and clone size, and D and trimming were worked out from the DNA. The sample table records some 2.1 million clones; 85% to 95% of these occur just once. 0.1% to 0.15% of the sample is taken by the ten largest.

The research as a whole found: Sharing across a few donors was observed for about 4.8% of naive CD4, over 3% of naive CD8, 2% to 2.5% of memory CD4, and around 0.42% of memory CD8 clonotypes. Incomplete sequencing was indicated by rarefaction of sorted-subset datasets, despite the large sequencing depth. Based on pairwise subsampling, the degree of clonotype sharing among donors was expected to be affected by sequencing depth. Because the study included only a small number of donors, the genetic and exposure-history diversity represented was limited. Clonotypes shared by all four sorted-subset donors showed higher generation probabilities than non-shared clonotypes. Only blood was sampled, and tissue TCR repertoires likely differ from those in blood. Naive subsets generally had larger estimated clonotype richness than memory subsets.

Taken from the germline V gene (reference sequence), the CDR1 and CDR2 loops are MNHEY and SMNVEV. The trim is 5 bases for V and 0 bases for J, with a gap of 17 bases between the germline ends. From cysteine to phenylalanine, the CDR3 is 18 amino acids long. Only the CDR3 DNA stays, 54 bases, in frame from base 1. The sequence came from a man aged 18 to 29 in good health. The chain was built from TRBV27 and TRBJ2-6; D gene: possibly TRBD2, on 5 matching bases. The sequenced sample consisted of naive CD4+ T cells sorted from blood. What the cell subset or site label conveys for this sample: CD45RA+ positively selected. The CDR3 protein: CASSPDGERNSGANVLTF. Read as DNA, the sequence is TGTGCCAGCAGTCCCGACGGGGAAAGGAACTCTGGGGCCAACGTCCTGACTTTC. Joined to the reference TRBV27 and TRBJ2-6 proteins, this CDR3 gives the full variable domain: EAQVTQNPRYLITVTGKKLTVTCSQNMNHEYMSWYRQDPGLGLRQIYYSMNVEVTDKGDVPEGYKVSRKEKRNFPLILESPSPNQTSLYFCASSPDGERNSGANVLTFGAGSRLTVL.